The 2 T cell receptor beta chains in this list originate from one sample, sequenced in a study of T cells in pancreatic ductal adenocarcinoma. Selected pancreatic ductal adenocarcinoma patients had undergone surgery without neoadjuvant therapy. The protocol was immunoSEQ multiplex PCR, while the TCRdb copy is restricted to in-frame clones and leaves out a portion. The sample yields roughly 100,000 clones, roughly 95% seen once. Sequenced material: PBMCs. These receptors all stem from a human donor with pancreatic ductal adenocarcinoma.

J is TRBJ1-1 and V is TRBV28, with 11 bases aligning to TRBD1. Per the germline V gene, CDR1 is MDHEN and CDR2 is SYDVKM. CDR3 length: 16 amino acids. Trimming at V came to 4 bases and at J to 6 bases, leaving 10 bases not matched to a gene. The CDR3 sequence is CASSSWGQGEGAEAFF. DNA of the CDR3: TGTGCCAGCAGTTCTTGGGGACAGGGGGAGGGTGCTGAAGCTTTCTTT.

CDR3 DNA: TGTGCCAGCAGCTTAGGGACAGGGCAGTACTTC. It is translated as CASSLGTGQYF. The chain carries TRBV7-8 and TRBJ2-7; TRBD1 agrees at 7 bases. The V gene's germline CDR1 is SGHVS and CDR2 FQNEAQ. The CDR3 is made up of 11 amino acids. V lost 1 base and J lost 9; bases outside the gene matches: 0.